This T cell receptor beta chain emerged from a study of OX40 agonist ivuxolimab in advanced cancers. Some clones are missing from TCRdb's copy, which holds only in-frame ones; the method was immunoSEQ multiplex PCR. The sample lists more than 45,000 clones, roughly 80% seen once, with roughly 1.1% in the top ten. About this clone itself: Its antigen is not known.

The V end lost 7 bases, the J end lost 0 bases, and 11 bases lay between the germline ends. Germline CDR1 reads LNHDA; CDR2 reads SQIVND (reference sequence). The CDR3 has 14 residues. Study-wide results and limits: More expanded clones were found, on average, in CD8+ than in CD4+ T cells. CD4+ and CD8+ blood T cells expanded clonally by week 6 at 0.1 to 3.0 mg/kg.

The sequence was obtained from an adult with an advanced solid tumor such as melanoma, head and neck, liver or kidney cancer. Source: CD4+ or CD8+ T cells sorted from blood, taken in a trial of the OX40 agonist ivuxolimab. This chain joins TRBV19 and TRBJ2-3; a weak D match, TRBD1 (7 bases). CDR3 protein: CASNQGGSTDTQYF. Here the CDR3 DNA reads TGTGCCAGTAACCAGGGGGGTAGCACAGATACGCAGTATTTT.